This T cell receptor beta chain originates from a study of shared clonotypes between healthy human individuals. The germline V gene encodes CDR1 MNHEY and CDR2 SVGAGI. V shed 5 bases and J 5 bases; nucleotides not matched to a gene: 9. The CDR3 has 15 residues. Naive CD8 cells lacked CD45RO and underwent positive selection for CCR7, leaving out terminally differentiated effector memory CD45RA+ cells. TCRdb's table, derived via immunoSEQ multiplex PCR, lists solely in-frame clones and lacks some. The sample has approximately 2,000,000 clones, 90% to 95% seen once. This sequence originates from a man aged 18 to 29 in good health. Some clones in this sample may be carry-over from other donors' samples. Sequenced input: naive CD8+ T cells from PBMCs. V gene TRBV6-5 combines with J gene TRBJ1-1, with 9 bases fitting TRBD1. Here the CDR3 reads CASSGTTGGGTEAFF. In DNA, the CDR3 is TGTGCCAGCAGTGGCACAACAGGGGGCGGGACTGAAGCTTTCTTT.